These T cell receptor beta chains were read from a single sample in a study of blood T cell repertoires in COVID-19. TCRdb keeps only in-frame clones here, not all; method: immunoSEQ multiplex PCR. The sample has 9,500 to 15,000 clones, around nine tenths seen once; the top ten hold roughly an eighth. Sequenced material: peripheral blood. These receptors all come from a man aged 70-80 years with active COVID-19. Each CDR3 is given with its conserved first and last residue. Fields, in order: clone size, V gene, D gene, J gene, CDR3 protein, CDR3 DNA. A D gene is named only where the DNA matches it firmly. Clone sizes are given selectively: once, few, many, or a class where the clone is expanded.

-,TRBV7-9,TRBD2,TRBJ2-1,CASSTSDGLAGSQNEQFF,TGTGCCAGCAGCACGAGTGACGGACTAGCGGGAAGTCAGAATGAGCAGTTCTTC
-,TRBV30,-,TRBJ2-7,CAWSQGRLREQYF,TGTGCCTGGTCCCAGGGTCGGTTGCGCGAGCAGTACTTC
-,TRBV25-1,-,TRBJ1-1,CASSVFSNTEAFF,TGTGCCAGCAGTGTCTTCTCGAACACTGAAGCTTTCTTT
-,TRBV5-6,TRBD2,TRBJ2-7,CASSLVSGGLLYEQYF,TGTGCCAGCAGCTTGGTTAGCGGGGGGCTACTATACGAGCAGTACTTC
-,TRBV19,-,TRBJ1-2,CASTPSPSRGYGYTF,TGTGCCAGTACCCCCTCCCCCAGCCGCGGCTATGGCTACACCTTC
-,TRBV19,TRBD2,TRBJ2-3,CASSPGLAGSTDTQYF,TGTGCCAGTAGTCCTGGACTAGCGGGTAGCACAGATACGCAGTATTTT
-,TRBV4-2,-,TRBJ1-1,CASSQGLMRGTEAFF,TGTGCCAGCAGCCAAGGCCTTATGCGGGGGACTGAAGCTTTCTTT
few,TRBV27,-,TRBJ1-6,CASSQTQGVRSPLHF,TGTGCCAGCAGTCAAACCCAAGGGGTGAGGTCACCCCTCCACTTT
once,TRBV5-1,-,TRBJ2-2,CASSLREYTGELFF,TGCGCCAGCAGCTTACGGGAATACACCGGGGAGCTGTTTTTT
-,TRBV15,-,TRBJ1-6,CATKEGSSYNSPLHF,TGTGCCACCAAGGAGGGCAGCTCCTATAATTCACCCCTCCACTTT
-,TRBV7-9,-,TRBJ1-2,CASNGGGVYGYTF,TGTGCCAGCAACGGCGGAGGAGTCTATGGCTACACCTTC
-,TRBV7-8,-,TRBJ1-1,CASSFRQFDMNTEAFF,TGTGCCAGCAGCTTTAGGCAGTTCGACATGAACACTGAAGCTTTCTTT
few,TRBV4-1,-,TRBJ2-3,CASSPYSQSGDTQYF,TGCGCCAGCAGCCCTTACTCCCAGTCCGGGGATACGCAGTATTTT
-,TRBV18,TRBD1,TRBJ2-7,CASSPTGAYEQYF,TGTGCCAGCTCACCTACAGGGGCCTACGAGCAGTACTTC
-,TRBV5-1,-,TRBJ2-1,CASSLALASYNEQFF,TGCGCCAGCAGCTTGGCGCTAGCATCCTACAATGAGCAGTTCTTC
-,TRBV6-2/TRBV6-3,TRBD1,TRBJ1-5,CASSPDRRQPQHF,TGTGCCAGCAGTCCGGACAGGCGTCAGCCCCAGCATTTT
-,TRBV11-2,TRBD2,TRBJ2-1,CASSPLAGGYNEQFF,TGTGCCAGCAGCCCCCTCGCGGGAGGGTACAATGAGCAGTTCTTC
-,TRBV6-1,-,TRBJ1-5,CASSEARAGDQPQHF,TGTGCCAGCAGTGAAGCGAGGGCAGGGGATCAGCCCCAGCATTTT
-,TRBV5-8,-,TRBJ1-5,CASSLMREPQHF,TGTGCCAGCAGCCTCATGAGGGAGCCCCAGCATTTT
few,TRBV24-1,TRBD2,TRBJ2-3,CATSGSLAGGGTDTQYF,TGTGCCACCAGTGGTTCTCTAGCGGGGGGGGGCACAGATACGCAGTATTTT
-,TRBV4-2,-,TRBJ1-2,CASSQDTRSDGVWGYTF,TGTGCCAGCAGCCAAGATACCCGGTCTGACGGGGTATGGGGCTACACCTTC
-,TRBV5-6,TRBD1,TRBJ2-7,CASSLASWDRGLAQYF,TGTGCCAGCAGCTTGGCGTCCTGGGACAGGGGTTTGGCGCAGTACTTC
once,TRBV27,TRBD1,TRBJ1-2,CASSPWTGGGSLGYTF,TGTGCCAGCAGTCCCTGGACAGGGGGCGGTAGTCTTGGCTACACCTTC
-,TRBV5-4,TRBD1,TRBJ1-1,CASSFPGQGAEAFF,TGTGCCAGCAGCTTCCCGGGACAGGGGGCCGAAGCTTTCTTT
-,TRBV19,TRBD1,TRBJ1-1,CASRGRQGITEAFF,TGTGCCAGTAGGGGTCGACAGGGCATCACTGAAGCTTTCTTT
-,TRBV6-5,TRBD1,TRBJ2-7,CASSPGQGSYEQYF,TGTGCCAGCAGTCCGGGACAGGGGTCCTACGAGCAGTACTTC
-,TRBV29-1,TRBD1,TRBJ2-2,CSVNRGTGELFF,TGCAGCGTGAACAGGGGAACCGGGGAGCTGTTTTTT
-,TRBV5-5,TRBD2,TRBJ2-4,CASSPSSMGGDIQYF,TGTGCCAGCAGCCCCTCTAGCATGGGAGGGGACATTCAGTACTTC
-,TRBV7-6,TRBD2,TRBJ2-5,CASSLHASGQETQYF,TGTGCCAGCAGCTTACATGCTAGCGGCCAAGAGACCCAGTACTTC
-,TRBV6-5,TRBD2,TRBJ2-7,CASRKRTSGKYEQYF,TGTGCCAGCAGGAAACGGACTAGCGGGAAGTACGAGCAGTACTTC
-,TRBV30,-,TRBJ2-1,CAWSVGTGSLNEQFF,TGTGCCTGGAGTGTAGGTACCGGGAGTCTAAATGAGCAGTTCTTC
-,TRBV27,-,TRBJ2-7,CASRRGYYEQYF,TGTGCCAGCAGACGGGGTTACTACGAGCAGTACTTC
-,TRBV13,-,TRBJ2-7,CASRGAQANLWFTYEQYF,TGTGCCAGCCGGGGGGCGCAGGCCAACCTTTGGTTCACCTACGAGCAGTACTTC
once,TRBV6-2/TRBV6-3,-,TRBJ1-2,CASSHRGSLYGYTF,TGTGCCAGCAGCCACCGGGGAAGCCTCTATGGCTACACCTTC
-,TRBV19,-,TRBJ2-5,CASSMGAAPQETQYF,TGTGCCAGTAGTATGGGGGCAGCCCCCCAAGAGACCCAGTACTTC
-,TRBV7-9,TRBD1,TRBJ1-2,CASTLWDRPNYGYTF,TGTGCCAGCACACTTTGGGACAGACCTAACTATGGCTACACCTTC
-,TRBV19,-,TRBJ2-7,CASTKGQLSYEQYF,TGTGCCAGTACCAAGGGGCAGTTGAGCTACGAGCAGTACTTC
-,TRBV5-1,-,TRBJ2-3,CASTGGGASTDTQYF,TGCGCCAGCACGGGTGGCGGGGCTAGCACAGATACGCAGTATTTT
-,TRBV27,-,TRBJ2-6,CASSLPGISGANVLTF,TGTGCCAGCAGTTTACCCGGGATCTCTGGGGCCAACGTCCTGACTTTC
-,TRBV7-9,-,TRBJ2-2,CASIPGRGTGELFF,TGTGCCAGCATCCCGGGGCGGGGCACCGGGGAGCTGTTTTTT
-,TRBV19,-,TRBJ1-2,CASSVEFHGYTF,TGTGCCAGTAGTGTGGAGTTCCATGGCTACACCTTC
-,TRBV9,-,TRBJ2-2,CASSLSPNTGELFF,TGTGCCAGCAGCCTCAGTCCGAACACCGGGGAGCTGTTTTTT
-,TRBV27,TRBD1,TRBJ1-5,CASSWQGVQPQHF,TGTGCCAGCAGTTGGCAGGGGGTTCAGCCCCAGCATTTT
-,TRBV12-3/TRBV12-4,-,TRBJ1-1,CASSSRLFTEAFF,TGTGCCAGCAGTTCCCGTTTATTCACTGAAGCTTTCTTT
-,TRBV30,-,TRBJ1-6,CAWTRGGGVSYNSPLHF,TGTGCCTGGACCCGAGGGGGTGGGGTCTCCTATAATTCACCCCTCCACTTT
once,TRBV13,-,TRBJ2-7,CASSFTRYSYEQYF,TGTGCCAGCAGCTTTACTAGATACTCCTACGAGCAGTACTTC
-,TRBV5-1,-,TRBJ1-1,CASSPDSTEAFF,TGCGCCAGCAGCCCTGACAGTACTGAAGCTTTCTTT
-,TRBV18,TRBD1,TRBJ2-1,CASSPRTGHEQFF,TGTGCCAGCTCACCTCGGACAGGGCATGAGCAGTTCTTC
-,TRBV7-2,-,TRBJ2-2,CASSRDTGELFF,TGTGCCAGCTCGCGGGACACCGGGGAGCTGTTTTTT
-,TRBV9,-,TRBJ1-3,CASGAAGGSGNTIYF,TGTGCCAGCGGGGCAGCGGGGGGCTCTGGAAACACCATATATTTT
-,TRBV5-5,TRBD1,TRBJ1-2,CASSRQGDLNYGYTF,TGTGCCAGCAGCCGCCAGGGGGATCTTAACTATGGCTACACCTTC
-,TRBV5-4,-,TRBJ1-1,CASSLDGVNTEAFF,TGTGCCAGCAGCTTGGACGGTGTGAACACTGAAGCTTTCTTT